One sample yielded the 14 T cell receptor beta chains listed below, sequenced in a study of T cells after posttransplantation cyclophosphamide. Libraries were prepared by immunoSEQ multiplex PCR; TCRdb keeps only in-frame clonotypes and omits some of them. The table has some 21,000 clones, nearly 99% seen once. The specimen sequenced was naive CD8+ T cells sorted from PBMCs. The receptors here all came from a man aged 35-49 years in good health, CMV-negative, and a related stem cell transplant donor.

This chain links TRBV19 with TRBJ2-6; perhaps TRBD1 as D (6 bases). This CDR3 has 17 amino acids. Germline assignment: CDR1 LNHDA and CDR2 SQIVND (reference sequence). With 2 bases removed from V and 0 bases from J, the gap between germline ends came to 11 bases. CDR3 sequence (DNA): TGTGCCAGTAGTATAACAGGGCCCTACTCTGGGGCCAACGTCCTGACTTTC. Protein: CASSITGPYSGANVLTF.

The rearrangement links TRBV29-1 to TRBJ2-1; 14 nucleotides line up with TRBD2. The V gene end was trimmed by 7 bases and the J gene end by 3 bases; junction bases not matched to a gene: 11. Germline CDR1 is SQVTM and CDR2 is ANQGSEA. This CDR3 contains 17 residues. CDR3 bases: TGCAGCGCCCCCGGACTAGCGGGAGGACACCGCTACAATGAGCAGTTCTTC. Amino acid sequence: CSAPGLAGGHRYNEQFF.

This rearrangement joins TRBV5-1 to TRBJ2-2; TRBD2 is a possible D gene (5 bases). The germline V gene encodes CDR1 SGHRS and CDR2 YFSETQ. This CDR3 spans 15 amino acids. Trimming took 0 bases from V and 5 from J, leaving 11 bases between them. The CDR3: CASSLGSRGTGELFF. CDR3 nucleotide sequence: TGCGCCAGCAGCTTGGGGTCTAGAGGGACCGGGGAGCTGTTTTTT.

The rearrangement joins TRBV27 to TRBJ2-5; possibly TRBD2 for D (6 bases). The J call may be incorrect, as the DNA end agrees better with TRBJ2-7. Germline values: CDR1 MNHEY, CDR2 SMNVEV (reference sequence). The CDR3 loop spans 13 amino acids. CDR3 residues: CASSFGGSGEQYF. In DNA, the CDR3 is TGTGCCAGCAGTTTTGGGGGGTCCGGCGAGCAGTACTTC.

The rearrangement links TRBV7-6 to TRBJ2-2; D is perhaps TRBD2 (5 bases). With 2 bases removed from V and 4 bases from J, the gap between germline ends came to 20 bases. Germline CDR1 reads SGHVS; CDR2 reads FNYEAQ. The CDR3 covers 18 residues. Here the CDR3 reads CASSLNLYPGSPTGELFF. CDR3 nucleotides: TGTGCCAGCAGCTTAAATTTGTACCCTGGGAGCCCCACCGGGGAGCTGTTTTTT. The full variable domain, with the rest looked up from reference TRBV7-6 and TRBJ2-2, is GAGVSQSPRYKVTKRGQDVALRCDPISGHVSLYWYRQALGQGPEFLTYFNYEAQQDKSGLPNDRFSAERPEGSISTLTIQRTEQRDSAMYRCASSLNLYPGSPTGELFFGEGSRLTVL.

DNA of the CDR3: TGCGCCAGCAGCCTCGGACAGGGGGCCGGAGATACGCAGTATTTT. It encodes CASSLGQGAGDTQYF. The chain is built from TRBV5-1 and TRBJ2-3, with 11 bases fitting TRBD1. Losses at the gene ends were 4 bases for V and 5 bases for J; bases not matched to a gene: 6. The CDR3 is made up of 15 amino acids. Germline CDR1 reads SGHRS; CDR2 reads YFSETQ.

The chain couples TRBV2 to TRBJ2-1; TRBD2 might be the D (6 bases). Germline values: CDR1 SNHLY, CDR2 FYNNEI. Trimming left V 6 bases short and J 2 bases short, with 14 bases between. The CDR3 covers 15 residues. The CDR3 sequence is CASRVAAGTYNEQFF. The CDR3 nucleotides are TGTGCCAGCAGGGTAGCGGCGGGGACCTACAATGAGCAGTTCTTC.

J is TRBJ2-7 and V is TRBV9, with 10 bases fitting TRBD1. The germline V gene has CDR1 SGDLS and CDR2 YYNGEE. J gave up 2 bases and V 4 bases, and 3 bases lay outside the gene matches. This CDR3 is 14 amino acids long. The CDR3 sequence: CASSFGTGAYEQYF. The CDR3 nucleotides read TGTGCCAGCAGCTTTGGGACAGGGGCCTACGAGCAGTACTTC.

V is TRBV29-1 and J is TRBJ1-2; D is perhaps TRBD1 (6 bases). V dropped 2 bases and J dropped 1 base, with 20 bases sitting between them. Germline CDR1 reads SQVTM; CDR2 reads ANQGSEA. This CDR3 has 17 amino acids. The CDR3 region is CSVEPRTGGQSNYGYTF. The CDR3 bases are TGCAGCGTTGAACCCCGAACGGGGGGCCAAAGTAACTATGGCTACACCTTC.

This clone has a single count. CDR3: CASSGEVGYEQYF. CDR3 DNA: TGTGCCAGCAGTGGGGAGGTCGGCTACGAGCAGTACTTC. The chain combines TRBV11-1 with TRBJ2-7; a weak D match, TRBD2 (6 bases). CDR3 length equals 13 residues. The V gene lost 6 bases and the J gene lost 3 bases, with 12 bases spanning the gap. Per the germline V gene, CDR1 is SGHAT and CDR2 is FQDESV (reference sequence).

This clone was picked up one time. The V call is TRBV11-2, the J call TRBJ2-1; tentatively, D is TRBD2 (6 bases). Trimming removed 5 bases from V and 9 bases from J, with 14 bases in between. Germline V lookup: CDR1 SGHAT, CDR2 FQNNGV. The CDR3 spans 13 residues. The CDR3 nucleotides are TGTGCCAGCAGCCCGGGAGACTCGGGTGAGCAGTTCTTC. Translation gives CASSPGDSGEQFF.

This sequence joins TRBV6-5 and TRBJ2-1, with 7 nucleotides matching TRBD2. The V gene end was trimmed by 6 bases and the J gene end by 2 bases; junction bases not matched to a gene: 7. In germline, CDR1 is MNHEY, CDR2 SVGAGI. There are 15 residues in the CDR3. The CDR3 DNA is TGTGCCAGCAGAATCGGTGCGGGGGCCTACAATGAGCAGTTCTTC. Translation: CASRIGAGAYNEQFF.

V gene TRBV6-5 combines with J gene TRBJ2-2; D perhaps matches TRBD2 (6 bases). Trimming left V 6 bases short and J 3 bases short, with 14 bases between. Germline lookup yields CDR1 MNHEY and CDR2 SVGAGI. The CDR3 is 15 residues long. CDR3 sequence (DNA): TGTGCCAGCAGCCCCGATGGGGAGGACACCGGGGAGCTGTTTTTT. Translated: CASSPDGEDTGELFF.

The chain carries TRBV7-9 and TRBJ2-2; D possibly corresponds to TRBD1 (6 bases). Germline V gene data show CDR1 as SEHNR and CDR2 as FQNEAQ (reference sequence). There are 11 residues in the CDR3. With 10 bases removed from V and 6 bases from J, the gap between germline ends came to 9 bases. CDR3 region: CATRGSGELFF. DNA of the CDR3: TGTGCCACCAGGGGCTCCGGGGAGCTGTTTTTT.